This is a list of T cell receptor beta chains from one sample in a study of Ad26.COV2.S vaccination and SARS-CoV-2 variants. TCRdb keeps only in-frame clones here, not all; method: immunoSEQ multiplex PCR. The sample has about 350,000 clones; about 85% are singletons. The input for sequencing was peripheral blood, taken in a trial of Ad26.COV2.S vaccine versus placebo. All receptors come from a person aged 18-60 years who received the Ad26.COV2.S COVID-19 vaccine or a placebo. The CDR3 runs from the conserved cysteine through the conserved F or W. The D gene is left open where the match is weak. Rows give clone size only sometimes, using once, few, many, or a class for an expanded clone.

V: TRBV11-2
J: TRBJ1-2
length: 13
D: TRBD1
size: NA
CDR3: CASSLEGRGSYTF
DNA: TGTGCCAGCAGCCTAGAGGGCAGGGGGTCTTACACCTTC

V: TRBV7-2
J: TRBJ2-1
length: 13
D: TRBD2
size: few
CDR3: CASSLGGGREQFF
DNA: TGTGCCAGCAGCTTAGGGGGGGGTAGGGAGCAGTTCTTC

V: TRBV30
J: TRBJ1-3
length: 15
D: NA
size: NA
CDR3: CAWSVPRSSGNTIYF
DNA: TGTGCCTGGAGTGTACCTCGAAGCTCTGGAAACACCATATATTTT

V: TRBV2
J: TRBJ1-6
length: 14
D: TRBD1
size: NA
CDR3: CASDRDRGNSPLHF
DNA: TGTGCCAGTGACCGGGACAGGGGTAATTCACCCCTCCACTTT

V: TRBV7-9
J: TRBJ2-3
length: 17
D: TRBD2
size: NA
CDR3: CASSLLAGVGPTDTQYF
DNA: TGTGCCAGCAGCTTATTAGCGGGGGTGGGTCCCACAGATACGCAGTATTTT

V: TRBV7-9
J: TRBJ2-1
length: 15
D: TRBD2
size: NA
CDR3: CASNLAGGSYNEQFF
DNA: TGTGCCAGCAACCTAGCGGGGGGATCCTACAATGAGCAGTTCTTC

V: TRBV18
J: TRBJ2-7
length: 14
D: TRBD2
size: NA
CDR3: CASSGTSGLGEQYF
DNA: TGTGCCAGCTCAGGGACTAGCGGACTCGGCGAGCAGTACTTC

V: TRBV7-2
J: TRBJ2-7
length: 17
D: TRBD1
size: once
CDR3: CASSLRDSEYLSYEQYF
DNA: TGTGCCAGCAGCTTAAGGGACAGCGAATACCTCTCCTACGAGCAGTACTTC

V: TRBV5-4
J: TRBJ2-2
length: 17
D: NA
size: NA
CDR3: CASSPLGGGSNTGELFF
DNA: TGTGCCAGCAGCCCCCTCGGAGGGGGATCGAACACCGGGGAGCTGTTTTTT

V: TRBV18
J: TRBJ1-5
length: 18
D: NA
size: NA
CDR3: CASSPPVAEGASNQPQHF
DNA: TGTGCCAGCTCACCACCGGTCGCTGAAGGGGCCAGCAATCAGCCCCAGCATTTT

V: TRBV28
J: TRBJ1-6
length: 15
D: NA
size: NA
CDR3: CASSLVAPYNSPLHF
DNA: TGTGCCAGCAGTTTGGTAGCCCCTTATAATTCACCCCTCCACTTT

V: TRBV29-1
J: TRBJ1-4
length: 14
D: NA
size: NA
CDR3: CSVGGRPNNEKLFF
DNA: TGCAGCGTTGGAGGACGGCCGAATAATGAAAAACTGTTTTTT

V: TRBV11-2
J: TRBJ2-7
length: 14
D: TRBD2
size: NA
CDR3: CASSLLAGAPEQYF
DNA: TGTGCCAGCAGCTTGCTAGCGGGAGCGCCGGAGCAGTACTTC

V: TRBV5-5
J: TRBJ2-3
length: 15
D: NA
size: NA
CDR3: CASSLVPLSTDTQYF
DNA: TGTGCCAGCAGCTTGGTACCACTTAGCACAGATACGCAGTATTTT

V: TRBV11-2
J: TRBJ2-7
length: 12
D: NA
size: NA
CDR3: CASSTGPHEQYF
DNA: TGTGCCAGCAGCACAGGTCCCCACGAGCAGTACTTC

V: TRBV30
J: TRBJ1-2
length: 13
D: NA
size: NA
CDR3: CAWALTGFSGYTF
DNA: TGTGCCTGGGCACTCACAGGGTTTAGCGGCTACACCTTC

V: TRBV19
J: TRBJ1-6
length: 15
D: NA
size: NA
CDR3: CASRSPGVANSPLHF
DNA: TGTGCCAGTAGATCCCCAGGGGTAGCGAATTCACCCCTCCACTTT

V: TRBV20-1
J: TRBJ2-7
length: 14
D: TRBD2
size: once
CDR3: CSASKIAGAYEQYF
DNA: TGCAGTGCTAGTAAAATAGCGGGCGCCTACGAGCAGTACTTC

V: TRBV24-1
J: TRBJ2-2
length: 14
D: NA
size: NA
CDR3: CATSDTGSTGELFF
DNA: TGTGCCACCAGTGATACAGGGTCGACCGGGGAGCTGTTTTTT

V: TRBV3-1/TRBV3-2
J: TRBJ1-5
length: 16
D: NA
size: NA
CDR3: CASSQGGGYPNQPQHF
DNA: TGTGCCAGCAGCCAAGGGGGAGGGTATCCCAATCAGCCCCAGCATTTT

V: TRBV5-6
J: TRBJ1-2
length: 14
D: NA
size: NA
CDR3: CASSFHPAAEGYTF
DNA: TGTGCCAGCAGCTTTCATCCGGCGGCGGAAGGCTACACCTTC

V: TRBV24-1
J: TRBJ2-3
length: 15
D: TRBD2
size: NA
CDR3: CATSDRVAGLDTQYF
DNA: TGTGCCACCAGTGATAGGGTAGCGGGATTAGATACGCAGTATTTT

V: TRBV7-2
J: TRBJ2-1
length: 14
D: TRBD2
size: NA
CDR3: CASTGLAGVGEQFF
DNA: TGTGCCAGCACGGGACTAGCGGGAGTAGGTGAGCAGTTCTTC

V: TRBV19
J: TRBJ1-2
length: 14
D: TRBD1
size: NA
CDR3: CASSPGQGNYGYTF
DNA: TGTGCCAGTAGCCCGGGACAGGGGAACTATGGCTACACCTTC